This T cell receptor beta chain was found in a study of cytomegalovirus exposure and HLA in healthy donors. The PCR contained 60 Vbeta and 13 Jbeta primers. Clones were read by immunoSEQ multiplex PCR, and TCRdb kept only the in-frame ones, dropping some. The listing records some 150,000 clones. Sequenced sample: PBMCs. The receptor's source is a woman under 30 in good health and CMV-seronegative.

The CDR3 here is CASRTGTSGPISTGELFF. CDR3 nucleotide sequence: TGTGCCAGTAGGACTGGGACTAGCGGGCCTATTTCCACCGGGGAGCTGTTTTTT. The chain recombines TRBV19 with TRBJ2-2; 12 bases match TRBD2. Germline V CDR1 and CDR2: LNHDA, SQIVND (reference sequence). The CDR3 loop spans 18 amino acids. J lost 4 bases, V lost 6 bases, and 12 bases had no gene match. The whole variable domain, filled in from reference TRBV19 and TRBJ2-2, reads DGGITQSPKYLFRKEGQNVTLSCEQNLNHDAMYWYRQDPGQGLRLIYYSQIVNDFQKGDIAEGYSVSREKKESFPLTVTSAQKNPTAFYLCASRTGTSGPISTGELFFGEGSRLTVL.